A single sample is the source of the 20 T cell receptor beta chains below, sequenced in a study of blood T cell repertoires in COVID-19. Only in-frame clones appear in the TCRdb table, and some are missing; sequencing was by immunoSEQ multiplex PCR. Among just over 650,000 clones listed, 90% were seen once. Sequencing was done on a sample of peripheral blood. The source is a woman under 30 with acute or convalescent COVID-19.

Only a few counts were recorded for this clone. As DNA, the CDR3 is TGTGCCAGCAGTTCTGGGACAGGGGGCTTTGGAAACACCATATATTTT. This sequence encodes CASSSGTGGFGNTIYF. This chain links TRBV5-6 with TRBJ1-3, with 12 bases fitting TRBD1. CDR1 and CDR2 (germline): SGHDT, YYEEEE. Trimming at V came to 5 bases and at J to 3 bases, leaving 6 bases not matched to a gene. CDR3 size: 16 residues.

The table lists this clone with a count of one. CDR3 loop: CASTGTGLYSGNTIYF. As DNA, the CDR3 is TGTGCCAGCACCGGGACAGGCTTATACTCTGGAAACACCATATATTTT. The chain has TRBV19 and TRBJ1-3; TRBD1 agrees at 8 bases. Unmatched junction bases numbered 10, after V lost 9 bases and J lost 0 bases. The CDR3 is 16 residues long. The germline gives CDR1 LNHDA, CDR2 SQIVND (reference sequence).

The CDR3: CASSLLGGPTEAFF. CDR3 DNA: TGCGCCAGCAGCTTGCTAGGGGGTCCAACTGAAGCTTTCTTT. The chain recombines TRBV5-1 with TRBJ1-1; D is perhaps TRBD1 (6 bases). The germline V gene has CDR1 SGHRS and CDR2 YFSETQ. Trimming cost V 1 base and J 5 bases, with 12 bases left between them. There are 14 residues in the CDR3.

This chain links TRBV12-3 or TRBV12-4 with TRBJ1-2; no clear D. Trimming pared 3 bases from V and 3 bases from J, leaving 8 bases between. The CDR3 covers 13 residues. In DNA form, the CDR3 reads TGTGCCAGCAGTTTTTGGCAGGACTATGGCTACACCTTC. It codes for CASSFWQDYGYTF.

The gene calls are TRBV6-1 and TRBJ2-2, with 12 bases identical to TRBD2. From germline, CDR1 is MNHNS and CDR2 SASEGT. The J segment lost 1 base and the V segment lost 4 bases, leaving 7 bases of the junction unmatched. The CDR3 length is 18 residues. The CDR3 sequence: CASSAQPTSGGNTGELFF. CDR3 bases: TGTGCCAGCAGTGCCCAGCCGACTAGCGGGGGGAACACCGGGGAGCTGTTTTTT.

The rearrangement links TRBV4-1 to TRBJ2-1; D is perhaps TRBD1 (5 bases). The CDR3 has 13 residues. CDR1 is MGHRA and CDR2 is YSYEKL in the germline V gene. Trimming stripped 3 bases from V and 4 bases from J, with 7 bases between. The DNA of the CDR3 is TGCGCCAGCAGCCACCAGGGTTACAATGAGCAGTTCTTC. Translation: CASSHQGYNEQFF.

This clone was recorded only once. The rearrangement joins TRBV10-3 to TRBJ2-5; 8 bases are shared with TRBD1. J lost 3 bases, V lost 5 bases, and 5 bases had no gene match. The length of the CDR3 is 14 residues. Germline CDR1 is ENHRY and CDR2 is SYGVKD. The chain's CDR3 is CAISKQGEEETQYF. CDR3 nucleotide sequence: TGTGCCATCAGTAAACAGGGGGAGGAAGAGACCCAGTACTTC.

The chain has TRBV27 and TRBJ2-1; 8 nucleotides match TRBD1. Germline V gives CDR1 MNHEY, CDR2 SMNVEV (reference sequence). The CDR3 runs 15 residues. V shed 6 bases, J shed 3 bases, and the junction held 7 bases outside the gene matches. The CDR3 here is CASSDGQGGYNEQFF. CDR3 DNA sequence: TGTGCCAGCAGCGACGGACAGGGAGGCTACAATGAGCAGTTCTTC.

The chain recombines TRBV30 with TRBJ1-2; 7 nucleotides agree with TRBD1. V shed 5 bases and J 6 bases; nucleotides not matched to a gene: 3. The CDR3 is made up of 11 amino acids. Germline loops: CDR1 GTSNPN, CDR2 SVGIG (reference sequence). Here the CDR3 reads CAWRQGDGYTF. CDR3 bases: TGTGCCTGGCGACAGGGCGATGGCTACACCTTC.

The rearrangement joins TRBV6-6 to TRBJ1-5, with D maybe TRBD1 (6 bases). Germline V lookup: CDR1 MNHNY, CDR2 SVGAGI (reference sequence). The CDR3 is 15 amino acids. With 6 bases removed from V and 4 bases from J, the gap between germline ends came to 16 bases. The CDR3 region is CASRSTQGENQPQHF. CDR3 DNA sequence: TGTGCCAGCAGGAGTACACAGGGCGAAAATCAGCCCCAGCATTTT.

The chain links TRBV6-5 to TRBJ1-2, with 7 bases fitting TRBD1. Trimming took 0 bases from V and 6 from J; bases not matched to a gene: 4. Germline V CDR1 and CDR2: MNHEY, SVGAGI. CDR3 size: 14 residues. The CDR3 is CASSYSGQTNGYTF. The CDR3 region has the DNA TGTGCCAGCAGTTACTCGGGACAGACTAATGGCTACACCTTC.

The V gene is TRBV7-9, the J gene TRBJ2-7; possible D gene TRBD1, 6 bases. The CDR3 runs 14 residues. Germline V lookup: CDR1 SEHNR, CDR2 FQNEAQ (reference sequence). V gave up 5 bases and J gave up 3 bases, with 14 bases separating them. The CDR3: CASSGTVQGYEQYF. Here the CDR3 DNA reads TGTGCCAGCAGCGGCACAGTACAGGGCTACGAGCAGTACTTC.

V and J are TRBV6-6 and TRBJ1-1; D ambiguous. The CDR3 has 12 residues. V was cut by 8 bases and J by 2 bases, with 9 bases left in between. Germline V lookup: CDR1 MNHNY, CDR2 SVGAGI (reference sequence). The CDR3 coding sequence is TGTGCCAGCTCGGGAGGTAACACTGAAGCTTTCTTT. Residues: CASSGGNTEAFF.

The chain is built from TRBV3-1 (or the pseudogene TRBV3-2) and TRBJ2-2; unclear D gene. The CDR3 is made up of 14 amino acids. Per the germline V gene, CDR1 is LGHDT and CDR2 is YNNKEL (reference sequence). Trimming took 1 base from V and 4 from J, leaving 7 bases between them. This CDR3 is CASSQVTFTGELFF. CDR3 in DNA: TGTGCCAGCAGCCAAGTGACATTCACCGGGGAGCTGTTTTTT.

This clone was found a few times. The chain carries TRBV4-3 and TRBJ2-2, with D possibly matching TRBD1 (6 bases). V was clipped by 0 bases and J by 1 base, with 9 bases between them. CDR3 size: 16 residues. Germline CDR1 is LGHNA and CDR2 is YSLEER. The CDR3 loop is CASSQETGRNTGELFF. The CDR3 bases are TGCGCCAGCAGCCAAGAAACAGGGAGGAACACCGGGGAGCTGTTTTTT.

This chain links TRBV6-5 with TRBJ2-4, with 12 bases that match TRBD2. Germline-derived CDR1 and CDR2 are MNHEY and SVGAGI. V dropped 2 bases and J dropped 8; count of bases not matched to a gene: 7. This CDR3 has 16 residues. The CDR3, as DNA: TGTGCCAGCAGTTACCCCCTAGCGGGGGGGCCCGACATTCAGTACTTC. Protein: CASSYPLAGGPDIQYF.

This clone was found once. The chain joins TRBV29-1 to TRBJ2-2; 10 bases line up with TRBD1. The CDR3 consists of 14 residues. Trimming cost V 6 bases and J 4 bases; bases outside gene matches: 5. Germline V gene data show CDR1 as SQVTM and CDR2 as ANQGSEA. DNA of the CDR3: TGCAGCGTCTCCGGGACAGGGGCCACCGGGGAGCTGTTTTTT. It codes for CSVSGTGATGELFF.

V usage is TRBV9 and J usage is TRBJ1-3; possibly TRBD1 for D (6 bases). The CDR3 runs 15 residues. Germline loops: CDR1 SGDLS, CDR2 YYNGEE. V shed 5 bases and J shed 1 base, with 13 bases lying between them. CDR3 DNA sequence: TGTGCCAGCAGTGGCAGGGGAAAGTCTGGAAACACCATATATTTT. It specifies CASSGRGKSGNTIYF.

The J gene is TRBJ1-2, the V gene TRBV29-1, with 8 bases lining up with TRBD1. Germline CDR1 SQVTM, CDR2 ANQGSEA. Losses at the gene ends were 2 bases for V and 3 bases for J; bases not matched to a gene: 2. The CDR3 sequence is 13 residues long. The CDR3, as DNA: TGCAGCGTTGAAACGGGACAGGACTATGGCTACACCTTC. It codes for CSVETGQDYGYTF.

J is TRBJ1-2 and V is TRBV2; D is perhaps TRBD1 (5 bases). This CDR3 is built from 15 residues. Trimming cost V 5 bases and J 5 bases, with 18 bases left between them. Germline V gives CDR1 SNHLY, CDR2 FYNNEI. The CDR3 reads CASSLDRDLSYGYTF. The CDR3 DNA reads TGTGCCAGCAGTCTGGACCGGGACTTATCGTATGGCTACACCTTC.